The 16 T cell receptor beta chains below come from one sample, sequenced in a study of cytomegalovirus exposure and HLA in healthy donors listed by TCRdb under 2017. Receptor libraries were prepared by the immunoSEQ multiplex PCR assay. For the multiplex PCR, a mixture combining 60 forward primers for TCR Vbeta segments and 13 reverse primers for TCR Jbeta segments was used. TCRdb took this table from immuneACCESS and kept in-frame rearrangements with V and J called. Such tables lack part of the clones; where checked against another copy, unresolved V genes explain under half of the gap, and the rest is unexplained. In this sample the table shows 90,000 to 100,000 clones, 80% to 85% of which occur a single time. Jointly, the top ten make up about 1.5% of the sample. Sequenced: PBMCs. The receptors stem from a man aged 40-49 years in good health and CMV-seronegative.

This chain uses TRBV29-1 with TRBJ1-1; weak D call: TRBD1 (5 bases). CDR1 SQVTM and CDR2 ANQGSEA come from the germline V gene. This CDR3 comprises 13 residues. V was pared by 5 bases and J by 0 bases, with 10 bases between. The CDR3 coding sequence is TGCAGCGTTCATCCAGGGCTGAACACTGAAGCTTTCTTT. Translation: CSVHPGLNTEAFF.

Comments on this clone: One end of the junction fails to match germline, which may point to a read error. The chain couples TRBV11-2 to TRBJ2-5, with a possible D match to TRBD1 (5 bases). Germline V gene sequence: CDR1 SGHAT, CDR2 FQNNGV. There are 17 residues in the CDR3. Here the CDR3 DNA reads TGTGCCAGCAGTCTTACAGGTTTTTCCAGCGCACCAGAGTCCCAGTACTTC. It codes for CASSLTGFSSAPESQYF.

The chain is built from TRBV29-1 and TRBJ2-5; a weak D match, TRBD1 (6 bases). Trimming shortened V by 6 bases and J by 3 bases, and 11 bases separated the two germline ends. The germline gives CDR1 SQVTM, CDR2 ANQGSEA. This CDR3 has 12 residues. The CDR3 reads CSVSPGEETQYF. In nucleotides, the CDR3 is TGCAGCGTGTCTCCAGGGGAAGAGACCCAGTACTTC.

The chain has TRBV5-1 and TRBJ1-1; maybe TRBD1 (5 bases). The CDR3 is made up of 13 amino acids. Trimming left V 4 bases short and J 4 bases short, with 11 bases between. Germline V gene data show CDR1 as SGHRS and CDR2 as YFSETQ. In nucleotides, the CDR3 is TGCGCCAGCAGCCCGGGGGGGTTCACTGAAGCTTTCTTT. Protein product: CASSPGGFTEAFF.

This clone was counted once. The V and J genes are TRBV11-2 and TRBJ1-1, with a possible D match to TRBD1 (5 bases). This CDR3 region has 16 residues. Between the trimmed V and J ends, which lost 0 bases and 13 bases, there was a span of 24 bases. CDR1 is SGHAT and CDR2 is FQNNGV in the germline V gene. The CDR3 sequence: CASSLDSRWEGSSGFF. The CDR3 DNA reads as TGTGCCAGCAGCTTAGATTCTAGATGGGAGGGGTCGAGCGGTTTCTTT.

The rearrangement links TRBV29-1 to TRBJ1-2, with D possibly TRBD1 on 5 matching bases. CDR3 length: 13 amino acids. Trimming took off 4 bases at V and 4 bases at J, with 13 bases between the two ends. The V gene's germline CDR1 is SQVTM and CDR2 ANQGSEA. DNA of the CDR3: TGCAGCGTTGTGCACCCAGGGCGCTATGGCTACACCTTC. Residues: CSVVHPGRYGYTF.

The chain recombines TRBV5-1 with TRBJ1-3; D not resolved. The ends were cut back, 4 bases at V and 0 bases at J, with 8 bases in the middle. The CDR3 runs 14 residues. The germline gives CDR1 SGHRS, CDR2 YFSETQ. For the CDR3, the DNA is TGCGCCAGCAGCCCGGAGAGCTCTGGAAACACCATATATTTT. Protein sequence: CASSPESSGNTIYF.

This sequence joins TRBV19 and TRBJ1-1; no reliable D call. CDR1 is LNHDA and CDR2 is SQIVND in the germline V gene (reference sequence). The length of the CDR3 is 14 residues. The V end lost 0 bases, the J end lost 6 bases, and 11 bases lay between the germline ends. In DNA form, the CDR3 reads TGTGCCAGTAGTATAGACGAGGGTAGCGCTGAAGCTTTCTTT. This sequence encodes CASSIDEGSAEAFF.

This chain joins TRBV19 and TRBJ2-2; D not resolved. Germline assignment: CDR1 LNHDA and CDR2 SQIVND (reference sequence). This CDR3 contains 15 residues. V was pared by 3 bases and J by 4 bases, with 12 bases between. The DNA of the CDR3 is TGTGCCAGTAGTATCCCTCCGCCGGGCACCGGGGAGCTGTTTTTT. Its translation: CASSIPPPGTGELFF.

The chain employs TRBV5-1 and TRBJ2-3; 12 bases are a match to TRBD2. Germline V gene data show CDR1 as SGHRS and CDR2 as YFSETQ. Trimming at V came to 0 bases and at J to 8 bases, leaving 7 bases not matched to a gene. This CDR3 has 16 residues. The CDR3 sequence: CASSLDMTSGGATQYF. The CDR3 region has the DNA TGCGCCAGCAGCTTGGATATGACTAGCGGGGGAGCTACGCAGTATTTT.

J is TRBJ2-3 and V is TRBV19; D is possibly TRBD1 (6 bases). The V end lost 2 bases, the J end lost 4 bases, and 16 bases lay between the germline ends. Germline assignment: CDR1 LNHDA and CDR2 SQIVND (reference sequence). The CDR3 is made up of 16 amino acids. CDR3 in DNA: TGTGCCAGTAGTATAAGGGGGAATTTAGCGTCAGATACGCAGTATTTT. It yields the protein CASSIRGNLASDTQYF.

The V and J genes are TRBV6-1 and TRBJ2-1; the D gene is possibly TRBD1 (5 bases). From germline, CDR1 is MNHNS and CDR2 SASEGT. The CDR3 is 13 residues long. V was shortened by 9 bases and J by 3 bases, with 12 bases between the two germline ends. The DNA for the CDR3 is TGTGCCAGTAAGGGGTTCAACTACAATGAGCAGTTCTTC. Translation gives CASKGFNYNEQFF.

This clone was detected once. This chain links TRBV4-1 with TRBJ1-5; 7 positions match TRBD1. The CDR3 runs 17 residues. The V gene end was trimmed by 0 bases and the J gene end by 10 bases; junction bases not matched to a gene: 15. The V gene's germline CDR1 is MGHRA and CDR2 YSYEKL. The CDR3 nucleotides read TGCGCCAGCAGCCAAGACCTACCCCTCCTAGGGGGCGAACCCCAGCATTTT. Translated: CASSQDLPLLGGEPQHF.

The rearrangement links TRBV19 to TRBJ2-2; 10 bases are a match to TRBD1. V shed 1 base and J 5 bases; nucleotides not matched to a gene: 1. The CDR3 sequence is 15 residues long. The V gene's germline CDR1 is LNHDA and CDR2 SQIVND (reference sequence). CDR3 sequence: CASSIGTGGTGELFF. The CDR3 DNA reads as TGTGCCAGTAGTATAGGGACAGGGGGAACCGGGGAGCTGTTTTTT.

The chain is built from TRBV6-5 and TRBJ2-7; 7 positions match TRBD2. CDR1 MNHEY and CDR2 SVGAGI come from the germline V gene. V trimming: 1 base; J trimming: 1 base; junction bases outside the gene matches: 4. CDR3 length: 15 residues. The CDR3 loop is CASSYFGGGSYEQYF. CDR3 in DNA: TGTGCCAGCAGTTACTTCGGCGGGGGATCCTACGAGCAGTACTTC.

This rearrangement joins TRBV2 to TRBJ2-7; a weak D match, TRBD2 (6 bases). In germline, CDR1 is SNHLY, CDR2 FYNNEI. The length of the CDR3 is 12 residues. Trimming stripped 6 bases from V and 6 bases from J, with 12 bases between. CDR3 protein: CASRGDSFEQYF. CDR3 coding DNA: TGTGCCAGCAGAGGGGACTCATTCGAGCAGTACTTC.